This passage covers 28 T cell receptor beta chains from one sample sequenced in a study of spatial heterogeneity in lung cancer. Whole-study findings and limits: Tumor mutation counts were tracked by expanded intratumoral alpha and beta TCR counts.

These receptors' targets are unknown. TCRdb re-derived calls from the 5' RACE reads in MiXCR, one entry per CDR3 protein. Of 15,000 to 20,000 distinct CDR3 sequences listed, roughly 6% are singletons. Stated time point: sample taken at primary tumor resection. This material consisted of lung tumor tissue, taken at surgery. The receptor set was obtained from a female donor with early-stage non-small cell lung cancer.

There are many counts of this clonotype. V is TRBV4-3 and J is TRBJ1-5, with 7 bases matching TRBD1. V gave up 1 base and J gave up 13 bases; unmatched junction bases: 13. The V gene's germline CDR1 is LGHNA and CDR2 YSLEER. This CDR3 has 15 amino acids. CDR3 residues: CASSQGRVGTDIQHF. The CDR3 bases are TGCGCCAGCAGCCAAGGTAGGGTAGGGACAGACATACAGCATTTT.

This rearrangement joins TRBV7-2 to TRBJ2-5; D is uncertain. In germline, CDR1 is SGHTA, CDR2 FQGNSA. V was clipped by 3 bases and J by 3 bases, with 8 bases between them. CDR3 length: 13 amino acids. Here the CDR3 DNA reads TGTGCCAGCAGCTTTATCGGTAAAGAGACCCAGTACTTC. Its protein is CASSFIGKETQYF.

In its sample, this clonotype was seen many times. The chain joins TRBV18 to TRBJ1-2; possible D gene TRBD1, 5 bases. Germline values: CDR1 KGHSH, CDR2 LQKENI. The CDR3 spans 18 residues. V dropped 3 bases and J dropped 7 bases, with 27 bases sitting between them. CDR3 protein: CASSPRLLHDSHLVGYTF. For the CDR3, the DNA is TGTGCCAGCTCACCCCGTCTCCTCCATGACAGCCATCTGGTTGGCTACACCTTC.

By proportion, this clonotype is medium-sized. The chain uses TRBV5-6 and TRBJ2-2, with 10 bases fitting TRBD2. The CDR3 sequence is 16 residues long. V shed 3 bases and J 6 bases; nucleotides not matched to a gene: 8. Germline V gene lookup returns CDR1 SGHDT and CDR2 YYEEEE. The CDR3 loop is CASSWYSGRSPGELFF. In DNA, the CDR3 is TGTGCCAGCAGCTGGTATAGCGGGAGGTCTCCCGGGGAGCTGTTTTTT.

With regard to this clonotype: A single base separates this from a much larger clone, so it may be a read error. The rearrangement links TRBV7-2 to TRBJ2-3; the match to TRBD2 covers 10 bases. CDR3 length: 15 amino acids. The germline V gene has CDR1 SGHTA and CDR2 FQGNSA. V gave up 0 bases and J gave up 7 bases; unmatched junction bases: 4. DNA of the CDR3: TGTGCCAGCAGCTTAGCCCTAGCGGGAGCATATACGCAGTATTTT. This translates into CASSLALAGAYTQYF.

On this clonotype itself: It may be a read error: a sequence one base away is much more abundant. The chain employs TRBV3-1 and TRBJ1-5; weak D call: TRBD1 (6 bases). The CDR3 contains 15 residues. CDR1 is LGHDT, CDR2 YNNKEL, per germline (reference sequence). CDR3 DNA sequence: TGTGCCAGCAGCCAACTCCCACAGGGAAATCAGTCCCAGCATTTT. This translates into CASSQLPQGNQSQHF.

This clonotype has at least ten counts. The chain links TRBV29-1 to TRBJ2-3; D uncertain. Germline V gene data show CDR1 as SQVTM and CDR2 as ANQGSEA. V shed 1 base and J shed 1 base, with 6 bases lying between them. There are 13 residues in the CDR3. The CDR3, as DNA: TGCAGCGTTGAAGTTAGTGGCACAGATACGCAGTATTTT. As protein: CSVEVSGTDTQYF.

This clonotype showed up many times. The CDR3 DNA is TGTGCCAGCAGCTTACCCGGACGGAGGAACAATGAGCAGTTCTTC. Translating gives CASSLPGRRNNEQFF. The chain couples TRBV7-9 to TRBJ2-1; D may be TRBD2 (5 bases). The CDR3 loop spans 15 amino acids. Per the germline V gene, CDR1 is SEHNR and CDR2 is FQNEAQ (reference sequence). V gave up 2 bases and J gave up 5 bases, with 13 bases separating them.

In this sample, this clonotype turned up many times. The chain couples TRBV28 to TRBJ1-2; no reliable D call. V dropped 4 bases and J dropped 4 bases, with 10 bases sitting between them. The CDR3 totals 13 residues. The V gene's germline CDR1 is MDHEN and CDR2 SYDVKM. The CDR3 sequence is CASSSGLLYGYTF. The CDR3, as DNA: TGTGCCAGCAGTTCGGGTCTCCTCTATGGCTACACCTTC.

This clonotype was observed many times. J is TRBJ2-1 and V is TRBV11-3; TRBD2 aligns across 9 bases. Germline CDR1 SGHNT, CDR2 YENEEA. V shed 1 base and J 3 bases; nucleotides not matched to a gene: 1. The CDR3 loop spans 15 amino acids. This CDR3 reads CASSLGLADYNEQFF. CDR3 in DNA: TGTGCCAGCAGCTTAGGACTAGCGGACTACAATGAGCAGTTCTTC.

This clonotype has ten or more counts. The chain joins TRBV7-9 to TRBJ2-1; a weak D match, TRBD2 (6 bases). CDR1 and CDR2 (germline): SEHNR, FQNEAQ (reference sequence). With 2 bases removed from V and 8 bases from J, the gap between germline ends came to 10 bases. The CDR3 length is 13 residues. The CDR3 DNA sequence: TGTGCCAGCAGCTTACAGGAGGGCGATGAGCAGTTCTTC. It specifies CASSLQEGDEQFF.

This clonotype was found many times. The J gene is TRBJ2-1, the V gene TRBV4-3; 11 bases are a match to TRBD2. The V segment lost 4 bases and the J segment 7 bases; nucleotides outside the gene matches: 6. The V gene's germline CDR1 is LGHNA and CDR2 YSLEER. CDR3 size: 15 residues. This CDR3 is CASSRTSGSRNEQFF. The CDR3 DNA reads as TGCGCCAGCAGCCGAACTAGCGGGAGTAGAAATGAGCAGTTCTTC.

In this sample, this clonotype turned up a few times. The V gene is TRBV11-1, the J gene TRBJ2-3, with D maybe TRBD2 (5 bases). Germline CDR1 reads SGHAT; CDR2 reads FQDESV (reference sequence). The CDR3 spans 15 residues. Trimming left V 1 base short and J 2 bases short, with 10 bases between. CDR3 in DNA: TGTGCCAGCAGCTTAGTAGGACTCCTCACAGATACGCAGTATTTT. This gives the protein CASSLVGLLTDTQYF.

At least ten counts were recorded for this clonotype. The chain links TRBV5-5 to TRBJ1-5; no reliable D call. The CDR3 totals 14 residues. V lost 4 bases to trimming and J lost 2 bases, with 10 bases between them. The germline V gene has CDR1 SGHKS and CDR2 YYEKEE (reference sequence). The chain's CDR3 is CASSPYVGNQPQHF. In DNA, the CDR3 is TGTGCCAGCAGCCCCTATGTCGGCAATCAGCCCCAGCATTTT.

By share, this clonotype ranks as medium-sized. V gene TRBV20-1 combines with J gene TRBJ1-5; TRBD1 might be the D (6 bases). V was cut by 0 bases and J by 4 bases, with 7 bases left in between. The CDR3 consists of 13 residues. Germline assignment: CDR1 DFQATT and CDR2 SNEGSKA (reference sequence). The CDR3 reads CSAREDSNQPQHF. The CDR3 DNA is TGCAGTGCTAGAGAGGACAGTAATCAGCCCCAGCATTTT.

Many counts were recorded for this clonotype. J is TRBJ2-1 and V is TRBV7-2; 12 positions match TRBD2. Per the germline V gene, CDR1 is SGHTA and CDR2 is FQGNSA. Unmatched junction bases numbered 15, after V lost 0 bases and J lost 9 bases. This CDR3 is 19 amino acids long. CDR3 residues: CASSLATPPASGREGEQFF. CDR3 bases: TGTGCCAGCAGCTTAGCCACTCCCCCTGCTAGCGGGAGGGAGGGTGAGCAGTTCTTC.

This clonotype was recorded only once. V gene TRBV29-1 combines with J gene TRBJ2-7; D may match TRBD1 or TRBD2 (5 bases each). Germline assignment: CDR1 SQVTM and CDR2 ANQGSEA. The CDR3 length is 11 residues. V was clipped by 6 bases and J by 4 bases, with 10 bases between them. The CDR3 protein is CSVVGGYEQYF. The CDR3 nucleotides read TGCAGCGTCGTTGGGGGTTACGAGCAGTACTTC.

This clonotype was found many times. The chain has TRBV5-1 and TRBJ2-6; D unresolved. Germline lookup yields CDR1 SGHRS and CDR2 YFSETQ. The CDR3 consists of 17 residues. Trimming removed 6 bases at V and 0 bases at J, with 16 bases between. The CDR3 sequence: CASTASGENSGANVLTF. The DNA of the CDR3 is TGCGCCAGCACAGCGTCCGGCGAAAACTCTGGGGCCAACGTCCTGACTTTC.

This clonotype was seen repeatedly, ten times or more. V is TRBV24-1 and J is TRBJ2-1; possible D gene TRBD1, 5 bases. Trimming took 7 bases from V and 0 from J, leaving 12 bases between them. The CDR3 sequence is 15 residues long. Germline assignment: CDR1 KGHDR and CDR2 SFDVKD. The CDR3 DNA sequence: TGTGCCACCAGCCCCCAGGGCAGCTCCTACAATGAGCAGTTCTTC. It encodes CATSPQGSSYNEQFF.

This clonotype was seen only a few times. This chain connects TRBV11-3 to TRBJ2-3; unclear D gene. Trimming cost V 3 bases and J 0 bases, with 7 bases left between them. This CDR3 comprises 14 residues. Germline V gene sequence: CDR1 SGHNT, CDR2 YENEEA. The CDR3 sequence is CASSLSRSTDTQYF. The CDR3, as DNA: TGTGCCAGCAGCTTGTCACGGAGCACAGATACGCAGTATTTT.

This clonotype is classed as medium-sized. This chain uses TRBV7-2 with TRBJ2-1, with 8 nucleotides matching TRBD2. The CDR3 is 16 residues long. Germline loops: CDR1 SGHTA, CDR2 FQGNSA. V lost 1 base to trimming and J lost 5 bases; unmatched junction nucleotides: 7. Here the CDR3 reads CASSLVSGRFDNEQFF. CDR3 sequence (DNA): TGTGCCAGCAGCTTAGTAAGCGGGAGATTCGACAATGAGCAGTTCTTC.

This clonotype was counted a few times. The DNA of the CDR3 is TGTGCCAGCAGGACTAGCGGGAGAGGGAATGAGCAGTTCTTC. Translation: CASRTSGRGNEQFF. J is TRBJ2-1 and V is TRBV6-1, with 12 bases that match TRBD2. The germline V gene encodes CDR1 MNHNS and CDR2 SASEGT. The ends lost 6 bases at V and 7 bases at J; junction bases unmatched: 4. This CDR3 comprises 14 residues.

This clonotype was seen repeatedly, ten times or more. V and J are TRBV18 and TRBJ2-5; possible D gene TRBD2, 6 bases. The V end lost 4 bases, the J end lost 1 base, and 13 bases lay between the germline ends. Germline-derived CDR1 and CDR2 are KGHSH and LQKENI. The CDR3 totals 15 residues. CDR3 DNA: TGTGCCAGCTCACTGGGACTGGCCCCCCAAGAGACCCAGTACTTC. Its protein is CASSLGLAPQETQYF.

This clonotype was detected ten times or more. The CDR3, as DNA: TGCAGTGCTTTGGACAGGGGGCTCGAAAAACTGTTTTTT. Translated: CSALDRGLEKLFF. V gene TRBV20-1 combines with J gene TRBJ1-4, with 11 bases that match TRBD1. Looked up from germline, CDR1 is DFQATT and CDR2 is SNEGSKA (reference sequence). CDR3 length: 13 amino acids. Unmatched junction bases numbered 4, after V lost 5 bases and J lost 8 bases.

The CDR3: CASSLEGGTKQFF. For the CDR3, the DNA is TGTGCCAGCAGCTTAGAAGGCGGGACCAAGCAGTTCTTC. The genes are TRBV7-6 and TRBJ2-1; maybe TRBD2 (6 bases). The CDR3 spans 13 residues. Trimming took off 1 base at V and 11 bases at J, with 12 bases between the two ends. Germline CDR1 is SGHVS and CDR2 is FNYEAQ.

There are many counts of this clonotype. This chain joins TRBV5-4 and TRBJ1-1, with D tentatively TRBD1 (5 bases). The CDR3 sequence is 14 residues long. Germline CDR1 SGHNT, CDR2 YYREEE (reference sequence). Between the trimmed V and J ends, which lost 2 bases and 6 bases, there was a span of 14 bases. The CDR3 DNA is TGTGCCAGCAGCTTTAGTCTCGGGGCATCTGAAGCTTTCTTT. It is translated as CASSFSLGASEAFF. The full variable domain, in which reference TRBV5-4 and TRBJ1-1 provide the parts outside the CDR3, is ETGVTQSPTHLIKTRGQQVTLRCSSQSGHNTVSWYQQALGQGPQFIFQYYREEENGRGNFPPRFSGLQFPNYSSELNVNALELDDSALYLCASSFSLGASEAFFGQGTRLTVV.

This chain connects TRBV6-5 to TRBJ1-6; no clear D. Germline lookup yields CDR1 MNHEY and CDR2 SVGAGI. This CDR3 has 13 residues. Trimming took off 6 bases at V and 3 bases at J, with 6 bases between the two ends. DNA for the CDR3: TGTGCCAGCAGATCGTTCTATAATTCACCCCTCCACTTT. Encoded protein: CASRSFYNSPLHF.

The CDR3 here is CSAIDTGYEQYF. In nucleotides, the CDR3 is TGCAGTGCTATAGACACAGGCTACGAGCAGTACTTC. The J gene is TRBJ2-7, the V gene TRBV20-1; TRBD1 is a possible D gene (5 bases). Germline values: CDR1 DFQATT, CDR2 SNEGSKA (reference sequence). This CDR3 is built from 12 residues. Trimming removed 4 bases from V and 3 bases from J, with 10 bases in between.